The rows below give T cell receptor beta chains drawn from one sample of a study of CD8+ T cells in alopecia areata. Sequencing was performed with immunoSEQ multiplex PCR; in TCRdb, only in-frame clones are kept and a portion is missing. The sample lists 100,000 to 150,000 clones; around two fifths were seen once. The specimen was CD4+ T cells sorted from blood. The receptors were gathered from a human donor with alopecia areata. CDR3s include the opening cysteine and the closing phenylalanine or tryptophan. Fields, in order: CDR3 protein, CDR3 DNA, D gene, V gene, J gene, clone size. The D gene is left open where the match is weak. Rows may omit the clone size; those that give it use once, few, many or a size class.

cdr3_aa: CAWSVRRAGELFF
cdr3_nt: TGTGCCTGGAGTGTACGGAGGGCCGGGGAGCTGTTTTTT
d_call: -
v_call: TRBV30
j_call: TRBJ2-2
clone_size: -

cdr3_aa: CASSSDYLTDTQYF
cdr3_nt: TGCGCCAGCAGCTCAGACTACCTCACAGATACGCAGTATTTT
d_call: -
v_call: TRBV4-1
j_call: TRBJ2-3
clone_size: few

cdr3_aa: CAISESVGGGEKTQYF
cdr3_nt: TGTGCCATCAGTGAGTCGGTAGGAGGGGGCGAAAAGACCCAGTACTTC
d_call: -
v_call: TRBV10-3
j_call: TRBJ2-5
clone_size: -

cdr3_aa: CASSFDPTPQETQYF
cdr3_nt: TGCGCCAGCAGCTTCGACCCGACCCCCCAAGAGACCCAGTACTTC
d_call: -
v_call: TRBV5-1
j_call: TRBJ2-5
clone_size: few

cdr3_aa: CASSYRDRGNNEQFF
cdr3_nt: TGTGCCAGCAGTTACCGGGACAGGGGAAACAATGAGCAGTTCTTC
d_call: TRBD1
v_call: TRBV27
j_call: TRBJ2-1
clone_size: -

cdr3_aa: CASSAWQRGETQYF
cdr3_nt: TGTGCCAGCAGTGCGTGGCAGAGAGGAGAGACCCAGTACTTC
d_call: -
v_call: TRBV2
j_call: TRBJ2-5
clone_size: -

cdr3_aa: CATSRGPSGVETQYF
cdr3_nt: TGTGCCACCAGCAGAGGTCCTAGCGGGGTAGAGACCCAGTACTTC
d_call: TRBD2
v_call: TRBV15
j_call: TRBJ2-5
clone_size: -

cdr3_aa: CASSEAVGEADTQYF
cdr3_nt: TGCGCCAGCAGCGAAGCAGTGGGTGAAGCAGATACGCAGTATTTT
d_call: -
v_call: TRBV4-3
j_call: TRBJ2-3
clone_size: -

cdr3_aa: CASNEGTALNQPQHF
cdr3_nt: TGTGCCAGCAATGAAGGGACGGCTCTCAATCAGCCCCAGCATTTT
d_call: -
v_call: TRBV7-2
j_call: TRBJ1-5
clone_size: -

cdr3_aa: CASSSGIQGGEQFF
cdr3_nt: TGTGCCAGCAGCTCCGGGATACAGGGGGGCGAGCAGTTCTTC
d_call: TRBD1
v_call: TRBV7-2
j_call: TRBJ2-1
clone_size: many

cdr3_aa: CASKGGGGSSYEQYF
cdr3_nt: TGTGCCAGCAAGGGGGGAGGGGGTAGCTCCTACGAGCAGTACTTC
d_call: -
v_call: TRBV6-5
j_call: TRBJ2-7
clone_size: few

cdr3_aa: CATGPRDTDTQYF
cdr3_nt: TGTGCCACCGGCCCGAGGGACACAGATACGCAGTATTTT
d_call: -
v_call: TRBV15
j_call: TRBJ2-3
clone_size: few

cdr3_aa: CASSSTGTSGSYNEQFF
cdr3_nt: TGTGCCAGCAGCTCCACCGGGACTAGCGGTTCCTACAATGAGCAGTTCTTC
d_call: TRBD2
v_call: TRBV7-9
j_call: TRBJ2-1
clone_size: -

cdr3_aa: CSVTTGHSGNTIYF
cdr3_nt: TGCAGCGTGACTACAGGCCACTCTGGAAACACCATATATTTT
d_call: -
v_call: TRBV29-1
j_call: TRBJ1-3
clone_size: -

cdr3_aa: CASSRRLGEQFF
cdr3_nt: TGTGCCAGCAGCCGCCGACTTGGTGAGCAGTTCTTC
d_call: -
v_call: TRBV2
j_call: TRBJ2-1
clone_size: -

cdr3_aa: CSARFNEQYF
cdr3_nt: TGCAGTGCAAGGTTCAACGAGCAGTACTTC
d_call: -
v_call: TRBV20-1
j_call: TRBJ2-7
clone_size: few

cdr3_aa: CSVEAGVIYNEQFF
cdr3_nt: TGCAGCGTTGAAGCGGGAGTGATCTACAATGAGCAGTTCTTC
d_call: -
v_call: TRBV29-1
j_call: TRBJ2-1
clone_size: -

cdr3_aa: CAWSVRYEQYF
cdr3_nt: TGTGCCTGGAGTGTAAGGTACGAGCAGTACTTC
d_call: -
v_call: TRBV30
j_call: TRBJ2-7
clone_size: few

cdr3_aa: CASSSNSGTLVTQYF
cdr3_nt: TGTGCCAGCAGTTCCAATAGCGGGACGCTCGTTACGCAGTATTTT
d_call: TRBD2
v_call: TRBV6-6
j_call: TRBJ2-3
clone_size: few

cdr3_aa: CASSERQGTLQTQYF
cdr3_nt: TGTGCCAGCAGCGAGAGGCAGGGGACCCTACAGACCCAGTACTTC
d_call: -
v_call: TRBV2
j_call: TRBJ2-5
clone_size: -

cdr3_aa: CASSNKQGGIQYF
cdr3_nt: TGTGCCAGCAGCAACAAGCAGGGTGGCATTCAGTACTTC
d_call: -
v_call: TRBV7-3
j_call: TRBJ2-4
clone_size: few

cdr3_aa: CSAFRWPQHF
cdr3_nt: TGCAGTGCGTTCAGATGGCCCCAGCATTTT
d_call: -
v_call: TRBV20-1
j_call: TRBJ1-5
clone_size: few

cdr3_aa: CASSLGDYNEQFF
cdr3_nt: TGCGCCAGCAGCTTGGGGGACTACAATGAGCAGTTCTTC
d_call: -
v_call: TRBV5-1
j_call: TRBJ2-1
clone_size: -

cdr3_aa: CSVARASGVQETQYF
cdr3_nt: TGCAGCGTTGCCCGGGCTTCGGGGGTACAAGAGACCCAGTACTTC
d_call: -
v_call: TRBV29-1
j_call: TRBJ2-5
clone_size: -

cdr3_aa: CATSRIAGLTYNEQFF
cdr3_nt: TGTGCCACCAGCAGAATAGCGGGTCTCACCTACAATGAGCAGTTCTTC
d_call: TRBD2
v_call: TRBV15
j_call: TRBJ2-1
clone_size: -

cdr3_aa: CASSRTSGGYEQYF
cdr3_nt: TGTGCCAGCAGCCGGACTAGCGGGGGCTACGAGCAGTACTTC
d_call: TRBD2
v_call: TRBV7-2
j_call: TRBJ2-7
clone_size: -

cdr3_aa: CSVASGTGAQPQHF
cdr3_nt: TGCAGCGTGGCGTCAGGTACAGGGGCCCAGCCCCAGCATTTT
d_call: TRBD1
v_call: TRBV29-1
j_call: TRBJ1-5
clone_size: -

cdr3_aa: CASSSGGLAGYEQYF
cdr3_nt: TGTGCCAGCAGCTCCGGGGGGCTAGCGGGCTACGAGCAGTACTTC
d_call: TRBD2
v_call: TRBV5-6
j_call: TRBJ2-7
clone_size: -

cdr3_aa: CASSLVPGGEQYF
cdr3_nt: TGCGCCAGCAGCTTGGTTCCGGGGGGCGAGCAGTACTTC
d_call: TRBD2
v_call: TRBV5-1
j_call: TRBJ2-7
clone_size: -

cdr3_aa: CAWRAGFNNQPQHF
cdr3_nt: TGTGCCTGGAGAGCCGGATTCAACAATCAGCCCCAGCATTTT
d_call: -
v_call: TRBV30
j_call: TRBJ1-5
clone_size: -

cdr3_aa: CASSQDTSGGTYNEQFF
cdr3_nt: TGCGCCAGCAGCCAAGATACTAGCGGGGGGACCTACAATGAGCAGTTCTTC
d_call: TRBD2
v_call: TRBV4-3
j_call: TRBJ2-1
clone_size: -

cdr3_aa: CAWSVRQSLSYEQYF
cdr3_nt: TGTGCCTGGAGTGTACGGCAGAGCCTCTCCTACGAGCAGTACTTC
d_call: -
v_call: TRBV30
j_call: TRBJ2-7
clone_size: -

cdr3_aa: CASSVLAGGPGEQFF
cdr3_nt: TGTGCCAGCAGCGTACTAGCGGGAGGGCCCGGTGAGCAGTTCTTC
d_call: TRBD2
v_call: TRBV11-2
j_call: TRBJ2-1
clone_size: -

cdr3_aa: CSVGSLGALNPGEQYF
cdr3_nt: TGCAGCGTTGGGTCCCTGGGGGCTCTCAACCCGGGCGAGCAATACTTC
d_call: -
v_call: TRBV29-1
j_call: TRBJ2-7
clone_size: once

cdr3_aa: CASSYRGLGGELFF
cdr3_nt: TGTGCCAGCAGTTACCGGGGGCTCGGCGGGGAGCTGTTTTTT
d_call: -
v_call: TRBV6-5
j_call: TRBJ2-2
clone_size: few

cdr3_aa: CSVGLGNEQFF
cdr3_nt: TGCAGCGTCGGACTAGGCAATGAGCAGTTCTTC
d_call: TRBD2
v_call: TRBV29-1
j_call: TRBJ2-1
clone_size: few

cdr3_aa: CASSLTGGEQYF
cdr3_nt: TGTGCCAGCAGCTTGACAGGGGGCGAGCAGTACTTC
d_call: TRBD1
v_call: TRBV7-3
j_call: TRBJ2-7
clone_size: few

cdr3_aa: CSPNTLLGETQYF
cdr3_nt: TGCAGCCCCAACACTCTCCTCGGCGAGACCCAGTACTTC
d_call: -
v_call: TRBV29-1
j_call: TRBJ2-5
clone_size: -

cdr3_aa: CASSYTRSTYEQYF
cdr3_nt: TGTGCCAGCAGTTACACTAGATCGACCTACGAGCAGTACTTC
d_call: -
v_call: TRBV6-6
j_call: TRBJ2-7
clone_size: -

cdr3_aa: CAWSVVLEETQYF
cdr3_nt: TGTGCCTGGAGTGTCGTCCTAGAAGAGACCCAGTACTTC
d_call: -
v_call: TRBV30
j_call: TRBJ2-5
clone_size: few

cdr3_aa: CASSAGGLNEQFF
cdr3_nt: TGTGCCAGCAGCGCCGGGGGGCTTAATGAGCAGTTCTTC
d_call: -
v_call: TRBV9
j_call: TRBJ2-1
clone_size: -